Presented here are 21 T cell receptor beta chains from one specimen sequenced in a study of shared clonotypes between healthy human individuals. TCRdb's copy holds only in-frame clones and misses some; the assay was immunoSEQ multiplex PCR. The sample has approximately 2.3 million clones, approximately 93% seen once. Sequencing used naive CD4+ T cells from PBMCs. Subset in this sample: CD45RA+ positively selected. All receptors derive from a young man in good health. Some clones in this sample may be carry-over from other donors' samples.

In nucleotides, the CDR3 is TGTGCCAGCCGAAAGGCCCCCCGGGAGGATGAGACCCAGTACTTC. This sequence encodes CASRKAPREDETQYF. The chain joins TRBV7-3 to TRBJ2-5; 7 bases align to TRBD2. Trimming took 8 bases from V and 5 from J; bases not matched to a gene: 14. CDR1 and CDR2 from the germline V gene are SGHTA and FQGTGA. The CDR3 consists of 15 residues.

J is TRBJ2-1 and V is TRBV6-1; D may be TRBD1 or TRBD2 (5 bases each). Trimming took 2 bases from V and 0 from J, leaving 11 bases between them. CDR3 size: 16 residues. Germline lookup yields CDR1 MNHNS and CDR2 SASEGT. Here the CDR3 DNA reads TGTGCCAGCAGTGAAATGGGACCTTACTCCTACAATGAGCAGTTCTTC. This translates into CASSEMGPYSYNEQFF.

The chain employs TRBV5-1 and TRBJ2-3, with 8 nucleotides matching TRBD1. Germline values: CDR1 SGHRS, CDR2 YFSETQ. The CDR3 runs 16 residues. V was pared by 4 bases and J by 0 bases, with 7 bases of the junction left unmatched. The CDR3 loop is CASSPPGQGSTDTQYF. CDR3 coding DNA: TGCGCCAGCAGCCCGCCCGGACAGGGAAGCACAGATACGCAGTATTTT.

CDR3 sequence reads: CASSRQGVRETQYF. DNA for the CDR3: TGTGCCAGCAGCCGACAGGGTGTACGAGAGACCCAGTACTTC. This chain links TRBV21-1 with TRBJ2-5; the table's D call of TRBD1 was not tested on the DNA. TRBV21-1 is termed a pseudogene. The CDR3 covers 14 residues.

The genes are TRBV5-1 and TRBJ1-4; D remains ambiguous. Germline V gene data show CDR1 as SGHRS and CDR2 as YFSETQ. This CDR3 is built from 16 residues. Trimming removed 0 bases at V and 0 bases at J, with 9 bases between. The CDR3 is CASSLGRPATNEKLFF. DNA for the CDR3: TGCGCCAGCAGCTTGGGCAGGCCCGCAACTAATGAAAAACTGTTTTTT.

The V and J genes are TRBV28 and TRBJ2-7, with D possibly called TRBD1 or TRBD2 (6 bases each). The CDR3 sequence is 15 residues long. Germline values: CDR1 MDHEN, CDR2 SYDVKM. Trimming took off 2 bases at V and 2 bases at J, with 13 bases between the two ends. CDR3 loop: CASSLGGTTAYEQYF. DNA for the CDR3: TGTGCCAGCAGTTTAGGCGGGACAACCGCCTACGAGCAGTACTTC.

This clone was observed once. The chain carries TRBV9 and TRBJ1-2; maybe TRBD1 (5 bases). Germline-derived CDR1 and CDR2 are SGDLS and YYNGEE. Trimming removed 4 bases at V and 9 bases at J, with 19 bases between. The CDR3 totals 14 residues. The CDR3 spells CASSPSGRQMSYTF. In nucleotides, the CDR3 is TGTGCCAGCAGCCCATCGGGACGCCAGATGAGCTACACCTTC.

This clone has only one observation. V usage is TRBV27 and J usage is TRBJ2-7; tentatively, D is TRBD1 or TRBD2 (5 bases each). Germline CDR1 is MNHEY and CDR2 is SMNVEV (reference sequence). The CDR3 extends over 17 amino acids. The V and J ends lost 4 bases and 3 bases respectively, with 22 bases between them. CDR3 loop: CASSSSRLRDGIYEQYF. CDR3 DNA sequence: TGTGCCAGCAGTTCATCTCGCCTCCGGGACGGCATCTACGAGCAGTACTTC.

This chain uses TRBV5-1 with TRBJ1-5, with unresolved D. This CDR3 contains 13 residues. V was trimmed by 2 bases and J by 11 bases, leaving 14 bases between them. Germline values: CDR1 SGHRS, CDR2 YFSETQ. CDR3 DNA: TGCGCCAGCAGCTTAGACGGTTCCTCCGCCCAGCATTTT. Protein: CASSLDGSSAQHF.

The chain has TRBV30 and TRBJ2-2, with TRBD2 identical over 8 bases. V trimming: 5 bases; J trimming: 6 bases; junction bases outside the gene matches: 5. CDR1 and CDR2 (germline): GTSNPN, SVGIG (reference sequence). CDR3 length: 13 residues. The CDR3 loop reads CAWGLAWPGELFF. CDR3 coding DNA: TGTGCCTGGGGACTAGCCTGGCCCGGGGAGCTGTTTTTT.

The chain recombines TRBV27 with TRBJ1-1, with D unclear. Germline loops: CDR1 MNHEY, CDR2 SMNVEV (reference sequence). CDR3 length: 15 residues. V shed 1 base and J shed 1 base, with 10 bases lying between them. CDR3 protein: CASSLWSGGNTEAFF. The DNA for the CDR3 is TGTGCCAGCAGTTTATGGTCAGGTGGGAACACTGAAGCTTTCTTT.

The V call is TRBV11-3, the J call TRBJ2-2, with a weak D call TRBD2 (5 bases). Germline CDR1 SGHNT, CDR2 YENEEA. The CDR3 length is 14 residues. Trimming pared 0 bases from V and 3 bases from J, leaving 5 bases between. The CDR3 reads CASSLERDTGELFF. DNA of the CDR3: TGTGCCAGCAGCTTAGAGAGGGACACCGGGGAGCTGTTTTTT.

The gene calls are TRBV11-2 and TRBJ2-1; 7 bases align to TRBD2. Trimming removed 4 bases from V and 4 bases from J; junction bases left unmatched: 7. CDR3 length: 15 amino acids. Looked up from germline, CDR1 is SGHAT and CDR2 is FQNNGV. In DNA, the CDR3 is TGTGCCAGCAGCTCCATAGCGGGCCGTTACAATGAGCAGTTCTTC. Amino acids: CASSSIAGRYNEQFF.

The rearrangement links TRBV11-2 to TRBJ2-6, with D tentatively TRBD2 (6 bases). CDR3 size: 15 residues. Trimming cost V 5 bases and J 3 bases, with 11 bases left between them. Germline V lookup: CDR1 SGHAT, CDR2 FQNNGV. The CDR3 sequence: CASSGGSYGANVLTF. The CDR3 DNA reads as TGTGCCAGCAGCGGGGGGAGCTATGGGGCCAACGTCCTGACTTTC.

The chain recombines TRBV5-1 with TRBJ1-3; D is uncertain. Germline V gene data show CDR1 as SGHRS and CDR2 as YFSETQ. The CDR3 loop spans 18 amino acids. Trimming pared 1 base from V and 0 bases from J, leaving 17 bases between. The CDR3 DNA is TGCGCCAGCAGCTTGTATCCCTGGGCAGGCCCCTCTGGAAACACCATATATTTT. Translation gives CASSLYPWAGPSGNTIYF.

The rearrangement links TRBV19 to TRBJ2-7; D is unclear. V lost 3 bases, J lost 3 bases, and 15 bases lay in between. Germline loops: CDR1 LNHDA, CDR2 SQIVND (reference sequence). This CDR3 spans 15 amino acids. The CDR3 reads CASSMARDNIYEQYF. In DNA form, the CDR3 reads TGTGCCAGTAGTATGGCCCGAGATAACATCTACGAGCAGTACTTC.

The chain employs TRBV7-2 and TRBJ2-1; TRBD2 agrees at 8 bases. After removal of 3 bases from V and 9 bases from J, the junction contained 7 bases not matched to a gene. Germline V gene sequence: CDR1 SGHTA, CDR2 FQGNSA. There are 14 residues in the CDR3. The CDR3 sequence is CASSFERESGEQFF. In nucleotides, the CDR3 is TGTGCCAGCAGCTTTGAGCGGGAGTCAGGTGAGCAGTTCTTC.

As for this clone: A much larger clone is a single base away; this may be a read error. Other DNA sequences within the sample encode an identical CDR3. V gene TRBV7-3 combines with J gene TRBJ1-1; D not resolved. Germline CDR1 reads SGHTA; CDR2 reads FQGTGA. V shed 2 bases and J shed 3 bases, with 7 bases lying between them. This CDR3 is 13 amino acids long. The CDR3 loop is CASSLEVDTEAFF. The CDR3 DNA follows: TGTGCCAGCAGCTTAGAAGTGGACACTGAAGCTTTCTTT.

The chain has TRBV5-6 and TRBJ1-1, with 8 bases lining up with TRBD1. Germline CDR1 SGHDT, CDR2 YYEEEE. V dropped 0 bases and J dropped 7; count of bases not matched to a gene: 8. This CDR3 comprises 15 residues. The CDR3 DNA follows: TGTGCCAGCAGCTTGGTAGGGGCAGGGGGCATTGAAGCTTTCTTT. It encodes CASSLVGAGGIEAFF.

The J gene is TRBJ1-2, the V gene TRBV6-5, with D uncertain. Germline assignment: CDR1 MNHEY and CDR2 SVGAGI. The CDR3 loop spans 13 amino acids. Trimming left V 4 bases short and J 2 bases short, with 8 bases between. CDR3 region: CASSSKANYGYTF. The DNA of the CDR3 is TGTGCCAGCAGTTCCAAGGCCAACTATGGCTACACCTTC.

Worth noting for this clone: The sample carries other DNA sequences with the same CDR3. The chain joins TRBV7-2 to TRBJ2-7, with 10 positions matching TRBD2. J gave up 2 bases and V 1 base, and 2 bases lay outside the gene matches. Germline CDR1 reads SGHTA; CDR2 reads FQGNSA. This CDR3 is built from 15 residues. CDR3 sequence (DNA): TGTGCCAGCAGCTTAGGGACTAGCGGCACCTACGAGCAGTACTTC. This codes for CASSLGTSGTYEQYF.